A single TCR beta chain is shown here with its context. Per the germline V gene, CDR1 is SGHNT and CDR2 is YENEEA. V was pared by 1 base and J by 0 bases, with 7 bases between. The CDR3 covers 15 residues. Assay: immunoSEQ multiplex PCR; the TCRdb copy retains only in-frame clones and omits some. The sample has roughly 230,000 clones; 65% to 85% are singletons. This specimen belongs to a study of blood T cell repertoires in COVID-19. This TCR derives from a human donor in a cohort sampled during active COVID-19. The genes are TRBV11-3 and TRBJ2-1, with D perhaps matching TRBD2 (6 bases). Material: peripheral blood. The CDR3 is CASSLVGGSYNEQFF. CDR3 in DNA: TGTGCCAGCAGCTTAGTGGGGGGCTCCTACAATGAGCAGTTCTTC.